The text below deals with one TCR beta chain. What it binds is unknown. The CDR3 has 14 amino acids. Germline trimming cut 5 bases from V and 6 bases from J; bases unmatched to any gene: 7. Germline-derived CDR1 and CDR2 are SGHRS and YFSETQ. These data come from a study of cytomegalovirus exposure and HLA in healthy donors. General study results and limits: It emerged from a later analysis that several of the most significant clusters appeared to be linked to common viral pathogens. Across donors, sequencing depth was assumed by presence/absence analyses to be roughly uniform. Rarity held for most TCR sequences, but there were some public TCRs that occurred in many donors. Earlier analysis yielded a pattern in which most TCR beta V segments were productive about 90% or about 30% of the time.

The PCR ran on 60 Vbeta and 13 Jbeta primers. Clones were sequenced by immunoSEQ multiplex PCR, and TCRdb holds only the in-frame ones, with some missing. Among about 150,000 clones listed, roughly 85% were seen once. The chain has TRBV5-1 and TRBJ1-4, with 7 bases lining up with TRBD1. Sequences were obtained from PBMCs. This clonotype was obtained from a male donor in good health and CMV-seronegative. The DNA for the CDR3 is TGCGCCAGCAGTCGACAGGGAGGAGATGAAAAACTGTTTTTT. Translating gives CASSRQGGDEKLFF.